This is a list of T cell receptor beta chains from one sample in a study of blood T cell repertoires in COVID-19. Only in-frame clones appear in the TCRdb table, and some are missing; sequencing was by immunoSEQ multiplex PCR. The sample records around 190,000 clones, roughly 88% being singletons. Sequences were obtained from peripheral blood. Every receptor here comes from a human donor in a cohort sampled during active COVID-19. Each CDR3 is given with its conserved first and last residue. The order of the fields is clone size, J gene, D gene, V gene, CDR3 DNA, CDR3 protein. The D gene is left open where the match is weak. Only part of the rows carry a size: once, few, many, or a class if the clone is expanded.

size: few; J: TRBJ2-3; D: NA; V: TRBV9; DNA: TGTGCCAGCAGCCCCGCAGCGGGCACAGATACGCAGTATTTT; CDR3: CASSPAAGTDTQYF
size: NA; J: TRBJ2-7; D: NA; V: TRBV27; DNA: TGTGCCAGCAGCCCAACACTAGGACAGCTCTACGAGCAGTACTTC; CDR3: CASSPTLGQLYEQYF
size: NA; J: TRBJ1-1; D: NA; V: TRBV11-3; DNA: TGTGCCAGCAGCTTAGTTGGCGGGGCTGAAGCTTTCTTT; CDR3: CASSLVGGAEAFF
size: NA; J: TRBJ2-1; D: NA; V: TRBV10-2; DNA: TGCGCCAGCAGTGGGCACGCTTACAATGAGCAGTTCTTC; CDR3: CASSGHAYNEQFF
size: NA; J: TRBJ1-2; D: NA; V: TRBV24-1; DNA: TGTGCCACCAGTGATGCTCGGGGGATCAATGGCTACACCTTC; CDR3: CATSDARGINGYTF
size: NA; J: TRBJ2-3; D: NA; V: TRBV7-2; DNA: TGTGCCAGCAGTTCGGGAGCAGATACGCAGTATTTT; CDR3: CASSSGADTQYF
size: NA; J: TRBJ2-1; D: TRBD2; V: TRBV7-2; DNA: TGTGCCAGCAGCTTTTGGGCGGGGGTTCGGAACAATGAGCAGTTCTTC; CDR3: CASSFWAGVRNNEQFF
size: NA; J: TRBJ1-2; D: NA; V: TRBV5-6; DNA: TGTGCCAGCAGCTTGGTCATTACGAGCTATGGCTACACCTTC; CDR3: CASSLVITSYGYTF
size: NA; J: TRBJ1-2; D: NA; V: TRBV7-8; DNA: TGTGCCAGCAGCCGCCAGTCAGGGGCGGACTATGGCTACACCTTC; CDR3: CASSRQSGADYGYTF
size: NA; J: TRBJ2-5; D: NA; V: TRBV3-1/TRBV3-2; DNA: TGTGCCAGCAGCCAAGGTGGCACAGGTTGGGAGACCCAGTACTTC; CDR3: CASSQGGTGWETQYF
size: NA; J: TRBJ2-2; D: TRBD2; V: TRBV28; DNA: TGTGCCAGCAGTTTATCTAGCGGGAGCACCGGGGAGCTGTTTTTT; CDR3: CASSLSSGSTGELFF
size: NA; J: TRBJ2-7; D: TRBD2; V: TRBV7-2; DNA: TGTGCCAGCAGCTCGACTAGCGGGGGGAGCTCCTACGAGCAGTACTTC; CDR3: CASSSTSGGSSYEQYF
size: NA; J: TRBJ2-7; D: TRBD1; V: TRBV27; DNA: TGTGCCAGCAGTTATACAGGGGCCTACGAGCAGTACTTC; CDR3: CASSYTGAYEQYF
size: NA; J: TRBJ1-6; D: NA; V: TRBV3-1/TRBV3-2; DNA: TGTGCCAGCAGCTCAACAGTAAATTCACCCCTCCACTTT; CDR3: CASSSTVNSPLHF
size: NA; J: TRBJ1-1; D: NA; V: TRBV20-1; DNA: TGTAGAAACAGGGTGAGCACTGAAGCTTTCTTT; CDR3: CRNRVSTEAFF
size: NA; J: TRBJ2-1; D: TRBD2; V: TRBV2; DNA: TGTGCCAGCGGTGGACTAGGAGGCAATGAGCAGTTCTTC; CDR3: CASGGLGGNEQFF
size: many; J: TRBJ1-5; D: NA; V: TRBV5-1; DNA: TGCGCCAGCAGCGCCAACCCAGATAGCAATCAGCCCCAGCATTTT; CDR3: CASSANPDSNQPQHF
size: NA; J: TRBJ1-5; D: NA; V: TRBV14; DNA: TGTGCCAGCAGTCGGGGGTCTAATCAGCCCCAGCATTTT; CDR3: CASSRGSNQPQHF
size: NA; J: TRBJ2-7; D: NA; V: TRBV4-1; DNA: TGCGCCAGCAGCCAAGATGGGACTGTCCTCTACGAGCAGTACTTC; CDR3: CASSQDGTVLYEQYF
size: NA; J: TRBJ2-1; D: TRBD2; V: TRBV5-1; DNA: TGCGCCAGCAGCCCCGGGGGGGTGAGGGCCAATGAGCAGTTCTTC; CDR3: CASSPGGVRANEQFF
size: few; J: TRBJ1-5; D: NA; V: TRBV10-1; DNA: TGCGCCAGCAGTGAGTCGAGGTATCAGCCCCAGCATTTT; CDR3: CASSESRYQPQHF
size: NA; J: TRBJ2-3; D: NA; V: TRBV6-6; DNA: TGTGCCAGCAGTTCTATGACACAAAGCACAGATACGCAGTATTTT; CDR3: CASSSMTQSTDTQYF
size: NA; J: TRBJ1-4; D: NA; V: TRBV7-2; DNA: TGTGCCAGCCGCCTAACCATTGCAACTAATGAAAAACTGTTTTTT; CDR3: CASRLTIATNEKLFF
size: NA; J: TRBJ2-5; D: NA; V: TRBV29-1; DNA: TGCAGCGTTGACGGGGGGCTGAAGACCCAGTACTTC; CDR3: CSVDGGLKTQYF
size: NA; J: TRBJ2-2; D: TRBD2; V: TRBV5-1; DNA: TGCGCCAGCAGCTCGCAGGGACTAGCGGGTTCCCACACCGGGGAGCTGTTTTTT; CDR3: CASSSQGLAGSHTGELFF
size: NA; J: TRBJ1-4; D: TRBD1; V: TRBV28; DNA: TGTGCCAGCAGTTTATTAAGTCAGGGGGGAAAAAAACTGTTTTTT; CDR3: CASSLLSQGGKKLFF
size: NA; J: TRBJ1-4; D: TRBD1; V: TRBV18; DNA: TGTGCCAGCTCCCAGGGGGCGGCTAATGAAAAACTGTTTTTT; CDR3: CASSQGAANEKLFF
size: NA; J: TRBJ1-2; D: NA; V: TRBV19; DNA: TGTGCCAGTAGTATAGATTCCTGGGCGGGATATGGCTACACCTTC; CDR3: CASSIDSWAGYGYTF
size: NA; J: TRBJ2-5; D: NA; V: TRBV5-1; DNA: TGCGCCAGCAGCTTTTCCCCGGGGAAAGAGACCCAGTACTTC; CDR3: CASSFSPGKETQYF
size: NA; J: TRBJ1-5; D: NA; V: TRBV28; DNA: TGTGCCAGCAGCCTCGGCGGGGGGCGCAGCAATCAGCCCCAGCATTTT; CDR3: CASSLGGGRSNQPQHF